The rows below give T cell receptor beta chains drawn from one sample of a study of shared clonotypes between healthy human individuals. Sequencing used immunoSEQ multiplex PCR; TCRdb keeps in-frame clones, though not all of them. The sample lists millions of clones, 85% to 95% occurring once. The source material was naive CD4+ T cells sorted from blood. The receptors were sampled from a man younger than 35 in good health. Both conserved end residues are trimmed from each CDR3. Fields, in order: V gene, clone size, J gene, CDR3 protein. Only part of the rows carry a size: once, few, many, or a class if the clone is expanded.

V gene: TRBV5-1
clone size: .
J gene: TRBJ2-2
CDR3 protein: ASKGAVGELF

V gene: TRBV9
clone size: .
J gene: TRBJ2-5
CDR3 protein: ASSVQGGETQY

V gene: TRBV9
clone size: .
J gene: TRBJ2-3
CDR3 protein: ASRSRTSGVSTDTQY

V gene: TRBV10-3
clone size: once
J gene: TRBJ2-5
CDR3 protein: AISEPLASGGGETQY

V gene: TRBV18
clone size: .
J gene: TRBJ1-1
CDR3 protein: ASSPADMNTEAF

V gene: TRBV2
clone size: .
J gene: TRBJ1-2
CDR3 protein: ASSPGLDGYT

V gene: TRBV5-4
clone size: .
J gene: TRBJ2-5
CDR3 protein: ASSLAGTETQY

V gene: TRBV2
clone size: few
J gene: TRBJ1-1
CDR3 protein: ASSTQMNTEAF

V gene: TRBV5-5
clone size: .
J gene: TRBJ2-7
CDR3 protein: ASSLESGLFYEQY

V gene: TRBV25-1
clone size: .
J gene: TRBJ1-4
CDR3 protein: ASSEGGTLRGEKLF

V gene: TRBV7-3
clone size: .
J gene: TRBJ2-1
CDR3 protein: ASSLMTAGGQEQF

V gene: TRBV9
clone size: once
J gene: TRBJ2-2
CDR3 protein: ASSVKAGSTGELF

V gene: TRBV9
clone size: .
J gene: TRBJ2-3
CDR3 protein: ASSTGYGTDTQY

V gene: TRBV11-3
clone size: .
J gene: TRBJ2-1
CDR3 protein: ASSSLTSGRREQF

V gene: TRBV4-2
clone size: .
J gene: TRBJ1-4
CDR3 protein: ASSQDLGGEKLF

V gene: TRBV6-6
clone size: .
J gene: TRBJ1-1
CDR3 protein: ASSYSDRGTEAF

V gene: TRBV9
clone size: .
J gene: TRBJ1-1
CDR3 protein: ASSVGTLNTEAF

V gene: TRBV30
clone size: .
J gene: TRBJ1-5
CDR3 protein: AWQTENQPQH